The rows below give T cell receptor beta chains drawn from one sample of a study of human versus mouse CDR3 diversity and MHC coevolution. The assay was immunoSEQ multiplex PCR, and TCRdb's table has in-frame clones only and misses some. Among 60,000 to 95,000 clones listed, around 90% were seen once. Sequenced material: naive CD4+ T cells from blood. Receptor source: a person aged 30-70 years in good health. Each CDR3 is given with its conserved first and last residue. D genes are given only for firm matches. Clone size is stated in some rows and not others, as once, few, many or a class when expanded.

TRBD2	.	TRBV10-1	TRBJ2-3	TGCGCCAGCAGTGGACTAGCGGGGCGCACAGATACGCAGTATTTT	CASSGLAGRTDTQYF
.	.	TRBV18	TRBJ2-3	TGTGCCAGCTCACCACTGCCCGGTTCGAGCACAGATACGCAGTATTTT	CASSPLPGSSTDTQYF
.	.	TRBV7-8	TRBJ1-4	TGTGCCAGCAGCCCCCTAGGCGCAACTAATGAAAAACTGTTTTTT	CASSPLGATNEKLFF
.	.	TRBV27	TRBJ2-7	TGTGCCAGCCGACAGGATTTAGCGAACTACGAGCAGTACTTC	CASRQDLANYEQYF
.	.	TRBV7-9	TRBJ2-1	TGTGCCAGCAGCTCCTTACTTCACCTTTCCGACAATGAGCAGTTCTTC	CASSSLLHLSDNEQFF
.	.	TRBV23-1	TRBJ2-2	TGCGCCACCCCCCAGGCATGGGTAGCGGCGAACACCGGGGAGCTGTTTTTT	CATPQAWVAANTGELFF
.	.	TRBV27	TRBJ2-5	TGTGCCAGCAGTCCCCTCCGGATAGGGGGTATAGAGACCCAGTACTTC	CASSPLRIGGIETQYF
.	.	TRBV18	TRBJ1-1	TGTGCCAGCTCACCCAACCAGGGCGGGGGCACTGAAGCTTTCTTT	CASSPNQGGGTEAFF
TRBD2	.	TRBV4-1	TRBJ2-3	TGCGCCAGCAGCCAAGACCCCCCCGGGAGGACAGATACGCAGTATTTT	CASSQDPPGRTDTQYF
TRBD2	.	TRBV30	TRBJ2-4	TGTGCCTGGAGTGTACGTCTGCTAGCGGGAATAAAAAACATTCAGTACTTC	CAWSVRLLAGIKNIQYF
TRBD1	.	TRBV29-1	TRBJ2-5	TGCAGCGCTCGAGGCGGGGACAGGGGTAGCCAAGAGACCCAGTACTTC	CSARGGDRGSQETQYF
.	.	TRBV6-1	TRBJ2-2	TGTGCCAGCACAGCGGTCACCGGGGAGCTGTTTTTT	CASTAVTGELFF
TRBD1	.	TRBV5-4	TRBJ2-7	TGTGCCAGCAGCTCCGGGACAGGCTACGAGCAGTACTTC	CASSSGTGYEQYF
TRBD2	.	TRBV4-1	TRBJ2-1	TGCGCCAGCAGCCAAGATCCGAGCGGGAGCTCCTACAATGAGCAGTTCTTC	CASSQDPSGSSYNEQFF
TRBD1	.	TRBV28	TRBJ2-7	TGTGCCAGCAGTGGGACAGGGCTCTACGAGCAGTACTTC	CASSGTGLYEQYF
TRBD1	.	TRBV28	TRBJ2-7	TGTGCCAGCAAGCCGGGACAGGGAGGATACGAGCAGTACTTC	CASKPGQGGYEQYF
.	.	TRBV19	TRBJ1-1	TGTGCCAGTATCGATCGGTCGGGGACTGAAGCTTTCTTT	CASIDRSGTEAFF
.	once	TRBV7-6	TRBJ2-1	TGTGCCAGCAGCTTCGACAATGAGCAGTTCTTC	CASSFDNEQFF
TRBD2	.	TRBV18	TRBJ2-7	TGTGCCAGCTCAGCTAGGACTAGCGGGGCGACCTACGAGCAGTACTTC	CASSARTSGATYEQYF
TRBD1	.	TRBV30	TRBJ2-1	TGTGCCTGGACCCTTGGGACAGTCTCCTACAATGAGCAGTTCTTC	CAWTLGTVSYNEQFF
TRBD1	.	TRBV10-2	TRBJ1-1	TGCGCCAGCAGAGAAACAGGGGGGAACACTGAAGCTTTCTTT	CASRETGGNTEAFF
.	.	TRBV19	TRBJ1-5	TGTGCCAGTAGCTCCGGTTTCAATCAGCCCCAGCATTTT	CASSSGFNQPQHF
.	.	TRBV9	TRBJ1-1	TGTGCCAGCAGCGTAGAGGGCAGGGGTAAGGCTGAAGCTTTCTTT	CASSVEGRGKAEAFF
.	.	TRBV28	TRBJ1-5	TGTGCCAGCAGTTTCGACTCAGGGAATCAGCCCCAGCATTTT	CASSFDSGNQPQHF
.	.	TRBV4-1	TRBJ2-7	TGCGCCAGCAGCCAAGAGGCTTACGAGCAGTACTTC	CASSQEAYEQYF
TRBD1	.	TRBV5-1	TRBJ2-1	TGCGCCAGCAAAAGGACAGGGGACTACAATGAGCAGTTCTTC	CASKRTGDYNEQFF
TRBD2	once	TRBV19	TRBJ2-1	TGTGCCAGTAGCGCGAAGGGACTAGCGGGAGGTGGCGAGCAGTTCTTC	CASSAKGLAGGGEQFF
.	.	TRBV2	TRBJ2-5	TGTGCCAGCAGAGGCGGAGTCCCCCAGTACTTC	CASRGGVPQYF
TRBD2	.	TRBV5-4	TRBJ2-5	TGTGCCAGCAGCCCCTCGGGGGGAGAAGAGACCCAGTACTTC	CASSPSGGEETQYF
TRBD2	.	TRBV10-1	TRBJ2-3	TGCGCCAGCAGTGAAGGGGGGCTAGCGGGCGCAGATACGCAGTATTTT	CASSEGGLAGADTQYF
.	few	TRBV21-1	TRBJ2-7	TGTGCCAGCGGACCATTGGGCGGGTACGAGCAGTACTTC	CASGPLGGYEQYF
.	.	TRBV6-6	TRBJ2-7	TGTGCCAGCAGGATGGCACAGTCCTACGAGCAGTACTTC	CASRMAQSYEQYF
.	.	TRBV7-2	TRBJ1-5	TGTGCCAGCAGCCCCCCACGGGAGCCCCAGCATTTT	CASSPPREPQHF
.	once	TRBV30	TRBJ1-4	TGTGCCTGGACTACGGGTGAAAAACTGTTTTTT	CAWTTGEKLFF